The next 25 T cell receptor beta chains were all read from a single sample in a study of identical twins. Using its own MiXCR run on the 5' RACE reads, TCRdb lists one record per CDR3 protein. The sample has roughly 230,000 distinct CDR3 sequences; about 8.9% are singletons. These same data were also listed under a study on yellow fever vaccine responses in identical twins.

The sequencing sample was made of CD8+ T cells sorted from blood. These receptors were collected from a woman aged 18-30 years in good health.

This clonotype was counted ten times or more. The chain links TRBV29-1 to TRBJ1-1, with a weak D call TRBD1 (5 bases). Germline V CDR1 and CDR2: SQVTM, ANQGSEA. The CDR3 length is 14 residues. V lost 3 bases, J lost 1 base, and 12 bases lay in between. In DNA, the CDR3 is TGCAGCGTTGATATATGGGGCGCGAACACTGAAGCTTTCTTT. Translating it yields CSVDIWGANTEAFF.

There are a few counts of this clonotype. The chain couples TRBV7-8 to TRBJ2-5; tentative D call: TRBD1 (5 bases). Germline CDR1 SGHVS, CDR2 FQNEAQ. Trimming took off 0 bases at V and 2 bases at J, with 13 bases between the two ends. CDR3 length equals 16 residues. The CDR3: CASSLARGRVQETQYF. As DNA, the CDR3 is TGTGCCAGCAGCTTAGCGCGCGGCAGGGTGCAAGAGACCCAGTACTTC.

V usage is TRBV6-5 and J usage is TRBJ2-7, with 9 positions matching TRBD1. In germline, CDR1 is MNHEY, CDR2 SVGAGI. CDR3 length: 15 amino acids. Trimming at V came to 0 bases and at J to 7 bases, leaving 7 bases not matched to a gene. DNA of the CDR3: TGTGCCAGCAGTTACTCGGGGACAGGGATGGGAGAGCAGTACTTC. Translated, it gives CASSYSGTGMGEQYF.

This clonotype turned up a few times. The chain uses TRBV20-1 and TRBJ2-1, with 7 bases lining up with TRBD2. The CDR3 loop spans 14 amino acids. After removal of 1 base from V and 2 bases from J, the junction contained 2 bases not matched to a gene. Germline CDR1 DFQATT, CDR2 SNEGSKA (reference sequence). CDR3 residues: CSARGLAAYNEQFF. The DNA for the CDR3 is TGCAGTGCTAGAGGACTAGCTGCCTACAATGAGCAGTTCTTC.

This clonotype was counted at least ten times. The chain combines TRBV4-3 with TRBJ2-1; maybe TRBD2 (5 bases). V lost 0 bases and J lost 6, with 12 bases in between. The germline CDR1 and CDR2 sequences are LGHNA and YSLEER. The CDR3 is 15 residues long. The CDR3 region is CASSQDFLARNEQFF. The CDR3 coding sequence is TGCGCCAGCAGCCAAGATTTCCTAGCCCGCAATGAGCAGTTCTTC.

This rearrangement joins TRBV11-2 to TRBJ2-3, with D uncertain. Deletions cut 3 bases from V and 6 bases from J, with 10 bases between. This CDR3 has 13 amino acids. The germline V gene has CDR1 SGHAT and CDR2 FQNNGV. CDR3 bases: TGTGCCAGCAGCTTGGGGTCCGGCGATACGCAGTATTTT. Translation gives CASSLGSGDTQYF.

V gene TRBV20-1 combines with J gene TRBJ2-1; weak D call: TRBD2 (6 bases). V shed 1 base and J shed 9 bases, with 10 bases lying between them. Germline CDR1 is DFQATT and CDR2 is SNEGSKA (reference sequence). This CDR3 comprises 12 residues. The CDR3 loop reads CSARGLGLEQFF. The CDR3 DNA reads TGCAGTGCTAGAGGTCTGGGACTTGAGCAGTTCTTC.

The chain links TRBV4-3 to TRBJ2-1; 14 bases map to TRBD2. The V gene end was trimmed by 4 bases and the J gene end by 10 bases; junction bases not matched to a gene: 3. Germline V lookup: CDR1 LGHNA, CDR2 YSLEER. This CDR3 has 14 residues. The CDR3 here is CASSRGLAGDEQFF. CDR3 in DNA: TGCGCCAGCAGCCGGGGACTAGCGGGGGACGAGCAGTTCTTC.

About this clonotype: This could be a read error, since a much larger clone is one nucleotide away. The genes are TRBV12-3 or TRBV12-4 and TRBJ2-1, with 8 positions matching TRBD2. The CDR3 length is 12 residues. The CDR3 nucleotides are TGTGCCTGCAGCCCGGGGGGGTATGAGCAGTTCTTC. Translated, it gives CACSPGGYEQFF.

This clonotype was counted a few times. The chain combines TRBV6-5 with TRBJ2-7; tentatively, D is TRBD1 (6 bases). Trimming shortened V by 0 bases and J by 2 bases, and 11 bases separated the two germline ends. The CDR3 sequence is 15 residues long. The germline V gene has CDR1 MNHEY and CDR2 SVGAGI. The CDR3 region is CASSYSPQGTYEQYF. In DNA form, the CDR3 reads TGTGCCAGCAGTTACTCGCCCCAGGGGACCTACGAGCAGTACTTC.

This chain links TRBV5-1 with TRBJ2-3; TRBD2 matches at 11 bases. Germline V CDR1 and CDR2: SGHRS, YFSETQ. This CDR3 contains 19 residues. Germline trimming cut 0 bases from V and 0 bases from J; bases unmatched to any gene: 9. The CDR3 DNA is TGCGCCAGCAGCTTGGCACTAGCGGGGGAAAGATCTAGCACAGATACGCAGTATTTT. Its protein product is CASSLALAGERSSTDTQYF.

This clonotype has a count of ten or more. The rearrangement joins TRBV7-3 to TRBJ2-1; 7 bases line up with TRBD2. V shed 5 bases, J shed 0 bases, and the junction held 7 bases outside the gene matches. From germline, CDR1 is SGHTA and CDR2 FQGTGA. This CDR3 is 16 amino acids long. The CDR3 sequence: CASSPLRGSSYNEQFF. The CDR3 nucleotides are TGTGCCAGCAGCCCCCTGCGGGGGAGCTCCTACAATGAGCAGTTCTTC.

The chain recombines TRBV10-3 with TRBJ2-3; D perhaps matches TRBD1 (6 bases). CDR1 and CDR2 (germline): ENHRY, SYGVKD. The V end was cut by 6 bases, the J end by 2 bases, with 15 bases between. This CDR3 has 15 amino acids. CDR3 amino acids: CAISAQGPTTDTQYF. In DNA, the CDR3 is TGTGCCATCAGCGCACAGGGCCCAACCACAGATACGCAGTATTTT.

There are a few counts of this clonotype. V gene TRBV6-6 combines with J gene TRBJ2-3; 7 bases are a match to TRBD1. With 10 bases clipped from V and 8 bases from J, the junction kept 12 bases outside the gene matches. The CDR3 is 13 residues long. Germline values: CDR1 MNHNY, CDR2 SVGAGI (reference sequence). CDR3 in DNA: TGTGCCACCCGGACAGGAGTGGATCCTACGCAGTATTTT. It specifies CATRTGVDPTQYF.

This sequence joins TRBV28 and TRBJ2-1; TRBD2 matches 9 bases. In germline, CDR1 is MDHEN, CDR2 SYDVKM. The CDR3 sequence is 19 residues long. V was clipped by 6 bases and J by 2 bases; unmatched bases: 17. As DNA, the CDR3 is TGTGCCAGCAGCTCTTTTGGGGGGACCTCTAGCGGGGCCTACAATGAGCAGTTCTTC. Its translation: CASSSFGGTSSGAYNEQFF. Complete variable domain (other parts from reference TRBV28 and TRBJ2-1): DVKVTQSSRYLVKRTGEKVFLECVQDMDHENMFWYRQDPGLGLRLIYFSYDVKMKEKGDIPEGYSVSREKKERFSLILESASTNQTSMYLCASSSFGGTSSGAYNEQFFGPGTRLTVL.

The V and J genes are TRBV7-9 and TRBJ2-7; 9 bases match TRBD2. The V segment lost 5 bases and the J segment 5 bases; nucleotides outside the gene matches: 4. The CDR3 sequence is 13 residues long. CDR1 is SEHNR and CDR2 is FQNEAQ in the germline V gene (reference sequence). CDR3 loop: CASSGGLADEQYF. The CDR3 DNA reads as TGTGCCAGCAGCGGGGGACTAGCAGACGAGCAGTACTTC.

This clonotype was counted ten times or more. The CDR3 region has the DNA TGCAGCGTTGAGCCCGGGAACCAAGAGACCCAGTACTTC. Its translation: CSVEPGNQETQYF. This chain connects TRBV29-1 to TRBJ2-5, with D tentatively TRBD2 (5 bases). V was cut by 3 bases and J by 0 bases, with 8 bases left in between. Germline CDR1 is SQVTM and CDR2 is ANQGSEA. The CDR3 sequence is 13 residues long.

The V call is TRBV29-1, the J call TRBJ2-7; 8 positions match TRBD1. Germline V lookup: CDR1 SQVTM, CDR2 ANQGSEA. The V and J ends lost 7 bases and 3 bases, in that order; junction bases with no gene match: 8. This CDR3 contains 13 residues. CDR3 DNA sequence: TGCAGCGCTGGGACAGGAAACGGCTACGAGCAGTACTTC. Its protein is CSAGTGNGYEQYF.

This clonotype showed up many times. The rearrangement uses TRBV4-2 and TRBJ2-3, with 7 bases that match TRBD2. This CDR3 region has 15 residues. Germline assignment: CDR1 LGHNA and CDR2 YNFKEQ. Trimming took 6 bases from V and 5 from J; bases not matched to a gene: 11. CDR3 nucleotide sequence: TGTGCCAGCAGACCTGCGGGGGAGGGCCTAGATACGCAGTATTTT. Translated, it gives CASRPAGEGLDTQYF.

This chain connects TRBV20-1 to TRBJ2-1; D remains ambiguous. The V gene lost 6 bases and the J gene lost 6 bases, with 9 bases spanning the gap. The CDR3 extends over 11 amino acids. Germline CDR1 DFQATT, CDR2 SNEGSKA (reference sequence). CDR3 residues: CSAASGNEQFF. The CDR3 DNA reads as TGCAGTGCCGCTTCAGGCAATGAGCAGTTCTTC.

The chain couples TRBV6-1 to TRBJ2-7, with D maybe TRBD2 (5 bases). Trimming stripped 7 bases from V and 2 bases from J, with 18 bases between. The CDR3 length is 15 residues. Germline CDR1 reads MNHNS; CDR2 reads SASEGT. The CDR3 DNA reads as TGTGCCAGCACCACGGGGTCTCTAGCTACCTACGAGCAGTACTTC. It specifies CASTTGSLATYEQYF.

This clonotype was seen a handful of times. This sequence joins TRBV11-3 and TRBJ2-3, with 7 bases that match TRBD2. With 5 bases clipped from V and 3 bases from J, the junction kept 8 bases outside the gene matches. Germline lookup yields CDR1 SGHNT and CDR2 YENEEA. This CDR3 is built from 15 residues. CDR3 in amino acids: CASSLSSGGTDTQYF. The CDR3 DNA is TGTGCCAGCAGCCTTTCTTCCGGGGGGACAGATACGCAGTATTTT.

V usage is TRBV20-1 and J usage is TRBJ2-5, with D maybe TRBD2 (6 bases). This CDR3 has 14 amino acids. V shed 0 bases and J shed 4 bases, with 12 bases lying between them. Germline CDR1 reads DFQATT; CDR2 reads SNEGSKA (reference sequence). The CDR3 loop reads CSARDRMGGETQYF. CDR3 nucleotide sequence: TGCAGTGCTAGAGATAGGATGGGGGGAGAGACCCAGTACTTC.

This clonotype showed up just a few times. V usage is TRBV9 and J usage is TRBJ2-1; D is tentatively TRBD1 or TRBD2 (6 bases each). This CDR3 is 16 amino acids long. V dropped 3 bases and J dropped 1 base, with 14 bases sitting between them. Germline CDR1 SGDLS, CDR2 YYNGEE. The CDR3 is CASSERGGRSYNEQFF. Here the CDR3 DNA reads TGTGCCAGCAGCGAGAGAGGGGGGCGTTCCTACAATGAGCAGTTCTTC.

The chain links TRBV29-1 to TRBJ1-2, with D unresolved. V lost 5 bases to trimming and J lost 0 bases, with 10 bases between them. Germline V gene data show CDR1 as SQVTM and CDR2 as ANQGSEA. CDR3 size: 13 residues. The CDR3 loop reads CSVREESNYGYTF. CDR3 in DNA: TGCAGCGTTCGGGAAGAGTCTAACTATGGCTACACCTTC.